These 31 T cell receptor beta chains were all obtained from the same sample, sequenced in a study of sequential checkpoint blockade in melanoma. Profiled with immunoSEQ multiplex PCR; TCRdb holds only in-frame clones, not every one. The table has about 5,300 clones, over 25% seen once. Treatment indicated: randomized to nivolumab then ipilimumab (arm A) or the reverse (arm B). This sample comprised tumor tissue (inferred from file names), obtained from a patient given nivolumab and ipilimumab in sequence. The receptor set was obtained from a human donor with melanoma.

V usage is TRBV19 and J usage is TRBJ2-3, with 7 positions matching TRBD2. The CDR3 spans 16 residues. Germline-derived CDR1 and CDR2 are LNHDA and SQIVND (reference sequence). The V gene end was trimmed by 3 bases and the J gene end by 1 base; junction bases not matched to a gene: 7. CDR3 bases: TGTGCCAGTAGTATTGTTGGGAGGGGTCGCACAGATACGCAGTATTTT. It translates to CASSIVGRGRTDTQYF. Full variable domain (rest looked up from reference TRBV19 and TRBJ2-3): DGGITQSPKYLFRKEGQNVTLSCEQNLNHDAMYWYRQDPGQGLRLIYYSQIVNDFQKGDIAEGYSVSREKKESFPLTVTSAQKNPTAFYLCASSIVGRGRTDTQYFGPGTRLTVL.

The chain uses TRBV28 and TRBJ2-7; D uncertain. With 0 bases removed from V and 2 bases from J, the gap between germline ends came to 5 bases. The CDR3 has 13 residues. Per the germline V gene, CDR1 is MDHEN and CDR2 is SYDVKM. Here the CDR3 DNA reads TGTGCCAGCAGTTTATGGGGCCCCTACGAGCAGTACTTC. Translating it yields CASSLWGPYEQYF.

This clone was counted a few times. The chain combines TRBV11-3 with TRBJ2-5; D is ambiguous. CDR1 and CDR2 from the germline V gene are SGHNT and YENEEA. CDR3 length: 14 residues. Trimming took 4 bases from V and 5 from J, leaving 14 bases between them. CDR3 residues: CASSSMAYQETQYF. Written as DNA, the CDR3 is TGTGCCAGCAGCTCCATGGCCTATCAGGAGACCCAGTACTTC. Full variable domain (outside the CDR3, taken from reference TRBV11-3 and TRBJ2-5): EAGVVQSPRYKIIEKKQPVAFWCNPISGHNTLYWYLQNLGQGPELLIRYENEEAVDDSQLPKDRFSAERLKGVDSTLKIQPAELGDSAVYLCASSSMAYQETQYFGPGTRLLVL.

This sequence joins TRBV28 and TRBJ1-5; D is ambiguous. The V end was cut by 3 bases, the J end by 4 bases, with 7 bases between. Per the germline V gene, CDR1 is MDHEN and CDR2 is SYDVKM. The CDR3 extends over 13 amino acids. The CDR3 bases are TGTGCCAGCAGTTTGCCCGGAAATCAGCCCCAGCATTTT. This gives the protein CASSLPGNQPQHF. Complete variable domain (other parts from reference TRBV28 and TRBJ1-5): DVKVTQSSRYLVKRTGEKVFLECVQDMDHENMFWYRQDPGLGLRLIYFSYDVKMKEKGDIPEGYSVSREKKERFSLILESASTNQTSMYLCASSLPGNQPQHFGDGTRLSIL.

The chain links TRBV15 to TRBJ2-1, with D perhaps matching TRBD2 (5 bases). This CDR3 has 14 residues. V dropped 3 bases and J dropped 4 bases, with 10 bases sitting between them. Per germline, CDR1 LNHNV and CDR2 YYDKDF (reference sequence). CDR3 bases: TGTGCCACCAGCAGGGTCGGGGAATACAATGAGCAGTTCTTC. This encodes CATSRVGEYNEQFF.

The table lists this clone with a few counts. This chain connects TRBV11-3 to TRBJ2-5; 7 bases fit TRBD2. From germline, CDR1 is SGHNT and CDR2 YENEEA. The CDR3 spans 15 residues. Unmatched junction bases numbered 8, after V lost 3 bases and J lost 4 bases. The CDR3 is CASSFVAGVSETQYF. CDR3 coding DNA: TGTGCCAGCAGCTTCGTGGCGGGAGTATCAGAGACCCAGTACTTC.

By frequency in the sample, this clone is medium-sized (0.01 to 0.1%). This chain joins TRBV6-8 and TRBJ2-3; the D gene is possibly TRBD1 (6 bases). The germline V gene has CDR1 MNHGY and CDR2 SAAAGT. CDR3 length equals 15 residues. The V and J ends lost 2 bases and 2 bases respectively, with 11 bases between them. DNA for the CDR3: TGTGCCAGCAGTTACCCACAGGGTTACACAGATACGCAGTATTTT. This gives the protein CASSYPQGYTDTQYF.

The CDR3 sequence: CASTPGTQTDTQYF. CDR3 nucleotide sequence: TGTGCCAGCACCCCGGGTACTCAAACAGATACGCAGTATTTT. The chain employs TRBV14 and TRBJ2-3, with D uncertain. The CDR3 loop spans 14 amino acids. V was clipped by 7 bases and J by 3 bases, with 14 bases between them. Germline assignment: CDR1 SGHDN and CDR2 FVKESK.

The chain carries TRBV30 and TRBJ1-1, with TRBD1 identical over 8 bases. V was clipped by 7 bases and J by 3 bases; unmatched bases: 7. Germline V CDR1 and CDR2: GTSNPN, SVGIG (reference sequence). The CDR3 is 13 amino acids. The CDR3 DNA sequence: TGTGCCTCACGGACAGGGAGGGACACTGAAGCTTTCTTT. It specifies CASRTGRDTEAFF.

This chain joins TRBV11-3 and TRBJ2-7, with TRBD2 matching over 7 bases. There are 15 residues in the CDR3. Trimming removed 4 bases from V and 3 bases from J; junction bases left unmatched: 9. Germline lookup yields CDR1 SGHNT and CDR2 YENEEA. CDR3 in amino acids: CASSWGGTDFYEQYF. CDR3 DNA: TGTGCCAGCAGCTGGGGGGGGACGGACTTCTACGAGCAGTACTTC.

V is TRBV11-3 and J is TRBJ2-4, with a possible D match to TRBD2 (5 bases). The CDR3 is made up of 17 amino acids. V was trimmed by 0 bases and J by 6 bases, leaving 18 bases between them. Germline lookup yields CDR1 SGHNT and CDR2 YENEEA. CDR3 in amino acids: CASSLEERMSGGNIQYF. CDR3 nucleotide sequence: TGTGCCAGCAGCTTAGAAGAACGGATGAGTGGAGGAAACATTCAGTACTTC.

This clone was recorded only once. V is TRBV5-1 and J is TRBJ2-3; TRBD2 matches 10 bases. J gave up 4 bases and V 0 bases, and 5 bases lay outside the gene matches. The germline V gene encodes CDR1 SGHRS and CDR2 YFSETQ. This CDR3 is 16 amino acids long. In nucleotides, the CDR3 is TGCGCCAGCAGCTTGGAGCTAGCGGGGGCAGCAGATACGCAGTATTTT. Protein: CASSLELAGAADTQYF.

In this sample, this clone turned up a few times. The J gene is TRBJ2-2, the V gene TRBV11-3; 7 bases fit TRBD1. The CDR3 totals 17 residues. Germline loops: CDR1 SGHNT, CDR2 YENEEA. J was trimmed by 5 bases and V by 5 bases; bases with no gene match: 14. The CDR3 protein is CASSPGNTGAGTGELFF. The CDR3 DNA reads as TGTGCCAGCAGCCCGGGGAACACAGGGGCAGGAACCGGGGAGCTGTTTTTT.

CDR3 sequence (DNA): TGTGCCAGCATCGGAGGCGGGAGGGCCTCCTACAATGAGCAGTTCTTC. This encodes CASIGGGRASYNEQFF. This rearrangement joins TRBV6-8 to TRBJ2-1, with 9 nucleotides matching TRBD2. In germline, CDR1 is MNHGY, CDR2 SAAAGT. V shed 7 bases, J shed 0 bases, and the junction held 7 bases outside the gene matches. This CDR3 region has 16 residues.

This chain links TRBV6-8 with TRBJ1-2, with 8 nucleotides matching TRBD1. There are 14 residues in the CDR3. Germline CDR1 reads MNHGY; CDR2 reads SAAAGT. Trimming took 5 bases from V and 4 from J; bases not matched to a gene: 6. CDR3 DNA: TGTGCCAGCAGTGCCAACAGGGGGACCTATGGCTACACCTTC. Translating gives CASSANRGTYGYTF.

The gene calls are TRBV28 and TRBJ2-4; D may be TRBD2 (5 bases). In germline, CDR1 is MDHEN, CDR2 SYDVKM. The CDR3 length is 15 residues. V lost 8 bases, J lost 2 bases, and 16 bases lay in between. CDR3 DNA: TGTGCCAGCGATCTAGCCGGGGATCCCAAAAACATTCAGTACTTC. Protein: CASDLAGDPKNIQYF.

This clone occurred many times. An end of the junction differs from the germline gene, which may be a read error. The chain combines TRBV7-8 with TRBJ2-3; D remains unclear. This CDR3 is 13 amino acids long. Germline loops: CDR1 SGHVS, CDR2 FQNEAQ. The DNA for the CDR3 is TGTGCCAGCAGTTTAGACGTGGCAGATACGCAGTATTTT. This codes for CASSLDVADTQYF.

The V call is TRBV25-1, the J call TRBJ1-5, with 7 bases that match TRBD1. The CDR3 has 15 amino acids. Germline V gene data show CDR1 as MGHDK and CDR2 as SYGVNS. The V gene end was trimmed by 2 bases and the J gene end by 4 bases; junction bases not matched to a gene: 5. The CDR3 nucleotides are TGTGCCAGCAGTGAAACGGGACAGCCGAATCAGCCCCAGCATTTT. Protein product: CASSETGQPNQPQHF.

J is TRBJ1-2 and V is TRBV28, with TRBD1 matching 7 bases. V gave up 7 bases and J gave up 2 bases; unmatched junction bases: 10. Looked up from germline, CDR1 is MDHEN and CDR2 is SYDVKM. The CDR3 is 15 amino acids. The CDR3 reads CASTYQDRRNYGYTF. CDR3 in DNA: TGTGCCAGCACCTACCAGGACAGGAGGAACTATGGCTACACCTTC.

The genes are TRBV6-8 and TRBJ2-1, with 12 bases matching TRBD2. The CDR3 is made up of 14 amino acids. Germline lookup yields CDR1 MNHGY and CDR2 SAAAGT. With 11 bases clipped from V and 7 bases from J, the junction kept 9 bases outside the gene matches. In DNA form, the CDR3 reads TGTGCCTCCTCTAGCGGGAGGGCCGAGAATGAGCAGTTCTTC. Protein: CASSSGRAENEQFF.

This clone was counted many times. V is TRBV11-3 and J is TRBJ1-1; D perhaps matches TRBD1 (5 bases). The CDR3 extends over 14 amino acids. V gave up 0 bases and J gave up 12 bases, with 17 bases separating them. In germline, CDR1 is SGHNT, CDR2 YENEEA. CDR3 DNA: TGTGCCAGCAGCTTAGATTACGGGGGAGTGGGAACTTTCTTT. This translates into CASSLDYGGVGTFF.

The rearrangement joins TRBV11-3 to TRBJ2-7; no reliable D call. CDR1 is SGHNT, CDR2 YENEEA, per germline. The V end was cut by 3 bases, the J end by 7 bases, with 16 bases between. The CDR3 runs 14 residues. CDR3 in amino acids: CASSFGIRTEEQYF. The CDR3 bases are TGTGCCAGCAGCTTCGGAATTCGAACGGAGGAGCAGTACTTC.

This clone is deemed medium-sized. V and J are TRBV29-1 and TRBJ2-7, with D perhaps matching TRBD1 (6 bases). Germline CDR1 and CDR2: SQVTM and ANQGSEA. The germline V and J ends were trimmed by 4 bases and 0 bases, with 13 bases remaining between them. The CDR3 loop spans 14 amino acids. The CDR3 sequence is CSVVRGTSSYEQYF. CDR3 bases: TGCAGCGTTGTAAGGGGGACGAGCTCCTACGAGCAGTACTTC.

This clone is termed large. This chain links TRBV11-3 with TRBJ1-1; perhaps TRBD1 as D (5 bases). The CDR3 sequence is 14 residues long. The germline V gene has CDR1 SGHNT and CDR2 YENEEA. V dropped 3 bases and J dropped 6 bases, with 14 bases sitting between them. The chain's CDR3 is CASSLRGETAEAFF. CDR3 nucleotide sequence: TGTGCCAGCAGCTTGCGGGGGGAAACCGCTGAAGCTTTCTTT.

CDR3 in amino acids: CASSNVPLGGFYNEQFF. The CDR3 nucleotides read TGTGCCAGCAGCAATGTACCCTTGGGGGGCTTCTACAATGAGCAGTTCTTC. The gene calls are TRBV28 and TRBJ2-1; D might be TRBD1 or TRBD2, each matching 6 bases. The V end was cut by 6 bases, the J end by 3 bases, with 21 bases between. The CDR3 is made up of 17 amino acids. Germline CDR1 is MDHEN and CDR2 is SYDVKM.

This clone has just a few counts. The J gene is TRBJ1-2, the V gene TRBV2; the D gene is possibly TRBD1 (6 bases). The CDR3 contains 13 residues. V dropped 5 bases and J dropped 8 bases, with 15 bases sitting between them. The germline V gene has CDR1 SNHLY and CDR2 FYNNEI. This CDR3 reads CASSWYRAGGYTF. The DNA for the CDR3 is TGTGCCAGCAGTTGGTACAGGGCGGGGGGCTACACCTTC.

This clone appeared a few times. The chain carries TRBV6-8 and TRBJ2-7; D not resolved. Germline lookup yields CDR1 MNHGY and CDR2 SAAAGT. Trimming left V 5 bases short and J 5 bases short, with 13 bases between. The CDR3 length is 13 residues. CDR3 bases: TGTGCCAGCAGTGATAGGGTGGCGGACGAGCAGTACTTC. Translation: CASSDRVADEQYF.

By share, this clone ranks as medium-sized. The genes are TRBV28 and TRBJ2-3; TRBD1 matches 7 bases. The V segment lost 10 bases and the J segment 3 bases; nucleotides outside the gene matches: 13. In germline, CDR1 is MDHEN, CDR2 SYDVKM. The CDR3 runs to 15 residues. CDR3 nucleotide sequence: TGTGCCATCACCGACCCCGGGACAGATACAGATACGCAGTATTTT. Translated: CAITDPGTDTDTQYF.

CDR3 residues: CASSQDLSGPDTGELFF. CDR3 coding DNA: TGTGCCAGCAGCCAGGACCTATCGGGACCCGACACCGGGGAGCTGTTTTTT. The V and J genes are TRBV14 and TRBJ2-2, with D tentatively TRBD1 or TRBD2 (5 bases each). The germline V and J ends were trimmed by 3 bases and 3 bases, with 17 bases remaining between them. Germline V gene lookup returns CDR1 SGHDN and CDR2 FVKESK. The CDR3 spans 17 residues.

The rearrangement uses TRBV19 and TRBJ1-4; D ambiguous. The CDR3 runs to 15 residues. V was trimmed by 7 bases and J by 8 bases, leaving 20 bases between them. Germline V gives CDR1 LNHDA, CDR2 SQIVND (reference sequence). The CDR3, as DNA: TGTGCCAGTAACGCCTTACTAGGGCGACGGGAAAAACTGTTTTTT. Its translation: CASNALLGRREKLFF.

The chain recombines TRBV29-1 with TRBJ2-5; TRBD1 matches 8 bases. The CDR3 runs to 15 residues. J lost 9 bases, V lost 3 bases, and 15 bases had no gene match. From germline, CDR1 is SQVTM and CDR2 ANQGSEA. The CDR3 here is CSVDLDRELPRAQYF. The CDR3 nucleotides read TGCAGCGTTGACCTGGACAGGGAGCTCCCGAGGGCCCAGTACTTC.